The text below deals with one T cell receptor beta chain. Per the original methods: Reference gene primer amplification yielded estimated nucleated cell counts. Some clones are missing from TCRdb's copy, which holds only in-frame ones; the method was immunoSEQ multiplex PCR. That table gives V, J and clone size, and the DNA gave D and trimming. The repertoire holds over 70,000 clones, with approximately 84% as singletons. These data are taken from a study of blood T cell repertoires in COVID-19. At the level of the study: Sample material is recorded as cDNA or gDNA derived from T cells, B-cell-depleted T cells, or PBMCs.

Germline values: CDR1 LNHDA, CDR2 SQIVND (reference sequence). This CDR3 is 15 amino acids long. Trimming cost V 6 bases and J 4 bases, with 17 bases left between them. Seattle enrolled patients during active infection and tracked them longitudinally. The TCR sequence derives from a man aged 60 to 75 with COVID-19, enrolled during active disease. This chain connects TRBV19 to TRBJ2-3; the D gene is possibly TRBD2 (5 bases). Specimen: peripheral blood. The DNA of the CDR3 is TGTGCCAGTAGCTCGGTCGGAGCGGCGGCAGATACGCAGTATTTT. Translated: CASSSVGAAADTQYF.